The table lists the clone carrying this T cell receptor beta chain with a few counts. Its antigen is not identified. This specimen belongs to a study of T cells in Graves' hyperthyroidism and ophthalmopathy. Findings and caveats of the study: Most expanded thyroid clonotypes above 0.001 recurred in blood.

V shed 1 base and J shed 8 bases, with 14 bases lying between them. This CDR3 comprises 15 residues. Germline CDR1 is LNHDA and CDR2 is SQIVND (reference sequence). Preceding any ophthalmopathy symptoms, the blood sample dates from first hyperthyroidism diagnosis. The PBMCs were taken from approximately 9 ml of fresh peripheral blood. Amplification yielded TCR beta CDR3 regions, with RNA transcripts as the source. Primed by the HTBI set, a first-round RT-PCR was run on the TCR CDR3. TCRdb used MiXCR to reprocess the multiplex PCR reads, holding one entry per CDR3 protein. The sample records fewer than 350,000 distinct CDR3 sequences, 13% being singletons.

The sequencing input was blood. V usage is TRBV19 and J usage is TRBJ1-4, with D possibly matching TRBD1 (6 bases). This sequence was found in a woman aged 25-40 years with Graves' hyperthyroidism that later progressed to Graves' ophthalmopathy. CDR3 protein: CASSIGQAVGEKLFF. As DNA, the CDR3 is TGTGCCAGTAGTATAGGACAGGCGGTAGGGGAAAAACTGTTTTTT. Based on the CDR3 plus reference TRBV19 and TRBJ1-4, the full variable domain is DGGITQSPKYLFRKEGQNVTLSCEQNLNHDAMYWYRQDPGQGLRLIYYSQIVNDFQKGDIAEGYSVSREKKESFPLTVTSAQKNPTAFYLCASSIGQAVGEKLFFGSGTQLSVL.